The rows below give T cell receptor beta chains drawn from one sample of a study of T cell repertoires in cytomegalovirus infection. TCRdb re-called the reads with MiXCR, one entry per CDR3 protein. Among some 280,000 distinct CDR3 sequences, roughly 15% were seen once, and the ten largest hold roughly 8.7%. Sequenced sample: PBMCs. The source of these receptors is a human donor in good health (CMV status not recorded). Some clones in this sample may be carry-over from other donors' samples. Each CDR3 is given with its conserved first and last residue. The D gene is left open where the match is weak. A clone size is listed for some rows: how often the clone was seen (once, few, many), or a class if it is expanded.

v_gene	d_gene	abundance	j_gene	CDR3aa	CDR3nt
TRBV28	TRBD1	NA	TRBJ1-4	CASRRTGVEKLFF	TGTGCCAGCAGACGGACAGGGGTCGAAAAACTGTTTTTT
TRBV12-3/TRBV12-4	NA	many	TRBJ2-3	CASSFGLGTSTDTQYF	TGTGCCAGCAGTTTTGGGCTCGGGACGAGCACAGATACGCAGTATTTT
TRBV10-3	TRBD1	few	TRBJ2-2	CAISDQGAVTGELFF	TGTGCCATCAGTGATCAGGGGGCCGTCACCGGGGAGCTGTTTTTT
TRBV7-6	NA	many	TRBJ2-1	CASSLVPLGNEQFF	TGTGCCAGCAGCTTAGTCCCTTTGGGCAATGAGCAGTTCTTC
TRBV20-1	NA	NA	TRBJ1-1	CSARGDRFEAFF	TGCAGTGCTAGAGGAGACAGGTTTGAAGCTTTCTTT
TRBV7-9	TRBD2	NA	TRBJ2-5	CASSGLAGGYQETQYF	TGTGCCAGCAGCGGACTAGCGGGGGGGTACCAAGAGACCCAGTACTTC
TRBV7-8	TRBD1	many	TRBJ1-2	CASSPRINRGGYGYTF	TGTGCCAGCAGCCCGCGCATAAACAGGGGAGGATATGGCTACACCTTC
TRBV12-3/TRBV12-4	NA	many	TRBJ1-4	CASSFGRSNEKLFF	TGTGCCAGCAGTTTCGGAAGGTCTAATGAAAAACTGTTTTTT
TRBV28	TRBD1	NA	TRBJ1-5	CASLQGAGQPQHF	TGTGCCAGTCTCCAGGGGGCAGGGCAGCCCCAGCATTTT
TRBV19	NA	many	TRBJ1-1	CASSPTRETEAFF	TGTGCCAGTAGCCCGACACGGGAGACTGAAGCTTTCTTT
TRBV6-2/TRBV6-3	NA	NA	TRBJ2-1	CASSHWAPAREYNEQFF	TGTGCCAGCAGTCACTGGGCTCCGGCGAGAGAATACAATGAGCAGTTCTTC
TRBV7-3	NA	NA	TRBJ2-1	CASSLRASNEQFF	TGTGCCAGCAGCTTAAGGGCCAGCAATGAGCAGTTCTTC
TRBV4-2	TRBD2	few	TRBJ2-3	CASSRRLAGGITDTQYF	TGTGCCAGCAGCCGGCGACTAGCGGGAGGGATCACAGATACGCAGTATTTT
TRBV6-2/TRBV6-3	NA	NA	TRBJ2-5	CASSYSLGGEETQYF	TGTGCCAGCAGTTACTCATTGGGGGGAGAAGAGACCCAGTACTTC
TRBV28	NA	NA	TRBJ2-1	CASSAPGYNEQFF	TGTGCCAGCTCAGCGCCTGGCTACAATGAGCAGTTCTTC
TRBV14	NA	few	TRBJ1-1	CASSQVGAANTEAFF	TGTGCCAGCAGCCAAGTCGGAGCGGCGAACACTGAAGCTTTCTTT
TRBV29-1	TRBD1	NA	TRBJ1-6	CSVHKRDRAYNSPLHF	TGCAGCGTACATAAACGAGACAGGGCCTATAATTCACCCCTCCACTTT
TRBV6-2/TRBV6-3	NA	NA	TRBJ2-1	CASSSGRNNEQFF	TGTGCCAGCAGTTCCGGCCGAAACAATGAGCAGTTCTTC
TRBV7-2	NA	NA	TRBJ2-3	CASSLGRGGTDTQYF	TGTGCCAGCAGCTTAGGCAGGGGCGGAACAGATACGCAGTATTTT
TRBV2	NA	few	TRBJ2-7	CASSVGQSGEQYF	TGTGCCAGCAGTGTTGGACAGTCGGGGGAGCAGTACTTC
TRBV7-9	NA	few	TRBJ2-4	CASSLTGVSDKNIQYF	TGTGCCAGCAGCTTAACGGGAGTTTCAGACAAAAACATTCAGTACTTC
TRBV27	TRBD2	few	TRBJ2-1	CASMLTSGGAYEQFF	TGTGCCAGCATGTTGACTAGCGGGGGGGCCTATGAGCAGTTCTTC
TRBV4-1	NA	NA	TRBJ2-5	CASSQVGVETQYF	TGCGCCAGCAGCCAAGTTGGGGTGGAGACCCAGTACTTC
TRBV28	TRBD1	NA	TRBJ2-7	CASRVAGTGGLYEQYF	TGTGCCAGCAGAGTCGCCGGGACAGGGGGCTTATACGAGCAGTACTTC
TRBV18	NA	NA	TRBJ2-2	CASSPIGGQTNTGELFF	TGTGCCAGCTCACCAATCGGGGGACAGACGAACACCGGGGAGCTGTTTTTT
TRBV12-3/TRBV12-4	NA	many	TRBJ1-2	CASSPGGRSNYGYTF	TGTGCCAGCAGCCCGGGCGGGAGGAGTAACTATGGCTACACCTTC
TRBV28	NA	many	TRBJ2-7	CASSPPPPTVTYEQYF	TGTGCCAGCAGTCCTCCCCCTCCGACGGTTACCTACGAGCAGTACTTC
TRBV28	NA	NA	TRBJ2-3	CASNDIRSTDTQYF	TGTGCCAGCAACGATATCCGCAGCACAGATACGCAGTATTTT
TRBV28	NA	few	TRBJ1-4	CASSTGLKGKELFF	TGTGCCAGCAGTACGGGCCTAAAGGGAAAGGAACTGTTTTTT
TRBV29-1	NA	few	TRBJ1-2	CSVEQLANYGYTF	TGCAGCGTTGAGCAGTTAGCTAACTATGGCTACACCTTC
TRBV16	TRBD1	NA	TRBJ2-7	CASSQGTDSYEQYF	TGTGCCAGCAGCCAAGGGACAGACTCCTACGAGCAGTACTTC
TRBV11-2	NA	NA	TRBJ2-7	CASSLGAGTVDYEQYF	TGTGCCAGCAGCTTGGGGGCCGGGACGGTGGACTACGAGCAGTACTTC
TRBV29-1	NA	few	TRBJ2-5	CSIDQAATQYF	TGCAGCATAGACCAGGCCGCGACCCAGTACTTC
TRBV12-3/TRBV12-4	NA	many	TRBJ1-5	CASSPGEGQPQHF	TGTGCCAGCAGTCCCGGGGAGGGACAGCCCCAGCATTTT
TRBV2	NA	NA	TRBJ2-3	CASPRDTASTDTQYF	TGTGCCAGCCCCCGGGACACCGCTAGCACAGATACGCAGTATTTT
TRBV7-8	NA	NA	TRBJ2-3	CASSLDTADTQYF	TGTGCCAGCAGCTTAGATACGGCAGATACGCAGTATTTT
TRBV20-1	TRBD1	few	TRBJ2-3	CSARDGQGATQYF	TGCAGTGCTAGAGACGGACAGGGGGCTACGCAGTATTTT
TRBV28	TRBD2	few	TRBJ2-7	CASSTWGAGVGEQYF	TGTGCCAGCAGTACGTGGGGAGCGGGAGTAGGAGAGCAGTACTTC
TRBV20-1	NA	many	TRBJ2-3	CSARSRIGSTDTQYF	TGCAGTGCTAGATCTAGGATCGGGAGCACAGATACGCAGTATTTT
TRBV11-2	NA	many	TRBJ2-3	CASRGWQPEENTQYF	TGTGCCAGCAGGGGTTGGCAGCCTGAGGAGAATACGCAGTATTTT
TRBV19	NA	many	TRBJ2-1	CASSTISKSYNEQFF	TGTGCCAGTAGTACTATATCAAAGTCCTACAATGAGCAGTTCTTC
TRBV29-1	NA	NA	TRBJ1-2	CSVEVGGSGYTF	TGCAGCGTTGAAGTAGGGGGGTCCGGCTACACCTTC